These T cell receptor beta chains were read from a single sample in a study of blood T cells in healthy people across ages. TCRdb processed the 5' RACE reads anew with MiXCR; each CDR3 protein has one entry. Of 700,000 to 800,000 distinct CDR3 sequences in the sample, 43% were seen once. Sequenced: blood. Receptors were obtained from a woman aged 55-69 years in good health. Both conserved end residues are part of each CDR3. The D gene is left open where the match is weak. Clone size is stated in some rows and not others, as once, few, many or a class when expanded.

j_gene | v_gene | len | d_gene | abundance | CDR3nt | CDR3aa
TRBJ2-5 | TRBV11-2 | 18 | TRBD2 | . | TGTGCCAGCAGCTTAGATCCGGGACTAGCAGCCATAGTGGGGACCCAGTACTTC | CASSLDPGLAAIVGTQYF
TRBJ2-7 | TRBV29-1 | 11 | . | many | TGCAGCGTTGAAGATCACCCGTCGCAGTACTTC | CSVEDHPSQYF
TRBJ1-1 | TRBV15 | 15 | . | . | TGTGCCACCAGCAGAGAGCCGGGGTCGGGAACTGAAGCTTTCTTT | CATSREPGSGTEAFF
TRBJ2-6 | TRBV20-1 | 20 | TRBD1 | . | TGCAGTGCTAGATCCAGTACGGGACAGGGGGTACCCTCTGGGGCCAACGTCCTGACTTTC | CSARSSTGQGVPSGANVLTF
TRBJ2-5 | TRBV28 | 17 | TRBD2 | . | TGTGCCAGCAGTTTACTTAGCGGACTAGCGGAACAAGAGACCCAGTACTTC | CASSLLSGLAEQETQYF
TRBJ2-3 | TRBV27 | 13 | . | once | TGTGCCAGCAGTTCGGGGGGCGGAGATACGCAGTATTTT | CASSSGGGDTQYF
TRBJ2-5 | TRBV5-1 | 13 | . | few | TGCGCCAGCAGCTTGCAGGGGTACAATGAGCAGTACTTC | CASSLQGYNEQYF
TRBJ1-4 | TRBV6-5 | 19 | TRBD1 | many | TGTGCCAGCAGTACAACCGGACAGGGACGCCGGTCAACTAATGAAAAACTGTTTTTT | CASSTTGQGRRSTNEKLFF
TRBJ2-3 | TRBV20-1 | 12 | . | . | TGCAGTGCAAATGACCACACAGATACGCAGTATTTT | CSANDHTDTQYF
TRBJ2-5 | TRBV6-2/TRBV6-3 | 14 | . | . | TGTGCCAGCAGTTACTACAGGGTCCAGGAGACCCAGTACTTC | CASSYYRVQETQYF
TRBJ1-2 | TRBV12-5 | 15 | . | . | TGTGCTAGTGGTTTGGTAGGGGGGCACGTGATTGGCTACACCTTC | CASGLVGGHVIGYTF
TRBJ2-1 | TRBV27 | 15 | TRBD2 | many | TGTGCCAGCAGTTTTTCGGGAGGCTCCTACAATGAGCAGTTCTTC | CASSFSGGSYNEQFF
TRBJ2-1 | TRBV6-2/TRBV6-3 | 15 | . | . | TGTGCCAGCAGTCACAAGCGGGACACCTACAATGAGCAGTTCTTC | CASSHKRDTYNEQFF
TRBJ2-1 | TRBV28 | 17 | TRBD2 | . | TGTGCCAGCAGGGGACTAGCGGGAGGCAGTTCCTACAATGAGCAGTTCTTC | CASRGLAGGSSYNEQFF
TRBJ2-3 | TRBV20-1 | 12 | . | . | TGCAGCGGGGCAGGAAGCACAGATACGCAGTATTTT | CSGAGSTDTQYF
TRBJ1-5 | TRBV29-1 | 13 | . | . | TGCAGCGTCCAAACCGGGACCAATCAGCCCCAGCATTTT | CSVQTGTNQPQHF
TRBJ1-1 | TRBV29-1 | 13 | TRBD1 | many | TGCAGCGTTGTCGGACAGGGGAACACTGAAGCTTTCTTT | CSVVGQGNTEAFF
TRBJ2-7 | TRBV7-8 | 14 | . | few | TGTGCCAGCAGCCTGCGGCGTTTCTCCTACGAGCAGTACTTC | CASSLRRFSYEQYF
TRBJ2-7 | TRBV27 | 16 | TRBD1 | few | TGTGCCAGCAGACGGGACAGAGGCGATAGCTCCTACGAGCAGTACTTC | CASRRDRGDSSYEQYF
TRBJ1-1 | TRBV14 | 16 | . | . | TGTGCCAGCAGCCAACTAACCGGGCAGGGGCCCACTGAAGCTTTCTTT | CASSQLTGQGPTEAFF
TRBJ1-2 | TRBV6-5 | 16 | TRBD1 | . | TGTGCCAGCAGCCACGGGACAGGGGGCCGCCTAGGTGGCTACACCTTC | CASSHGTGGRLGGYTF
TRBJ2-1 | TRBV7-9 | 14 | . | . | TGTGCCAGCGGGGGGCTAGTGGATGCGAATGAGCAGTTCTTC | CASGGLVDANEQFF
TRBJ1-5 | TRBV3-1 | 17 | . | . | TGTGCCAGCAGCCAAGAATTCTTAGTGGGGGGCAATCAGCCCCAGCATTTT | CASSQEFLVGGNQPQHF
TRBJ2-3 | TRBV29-1 | 15 | TRBD2 | . | TGCAGCGTTCCCGAGTTTAGCGGGGGAACAGATACGCAGTATTTT | CSVPEFSGGTDTQYF
TRBJ1-1 | TRBV12-3/TRBV12-4 | 16 | TRBD1 | . | TGTGTCACTAACGGTGGATTGGGGACAGGGAACACTGAAGCTTTCTTT | CVTNGGLGTGNTEAFF
TRBJ2-1 | TRBV5-1 | 15 | . | few | TGCGCCAGCGCGACGGGACCCCTGGGGGAGAGTGAGCAGTTCTTC | CASATGPLGESEQFF
TRBJ1-1 | TRBV20-1 | 14 | . | . | TGCAGTGCTAGATCTGGGACATCGAACACTGAAGCTTTCTTT | CSARSGTSNTEAFF
TRBJ2-7 | TRBV20-1 | 17 | . | . | TGCAGTGCCCCGTTCGGAAGGGGGGCGAGCTCCTACAATGAGCAGTACTTC | CSAPFGRGASSYNEQYF
TRBJ2-3 | TRBV6-2/TRBV6-3 | 20 | TRBD2 | few | TGTGCCAGCAGTTACCCGCTACTAGCGGGAGAGAGGTTTGGTACAGATACGCAGTATTTT | CASSYPLLAGERFGTDTQYF
TRBJ2-3 | TRBV10-3 | 14 | TRBD2 | . | TGTGCCATCAGTGATGGGGGGGGCACAGATACGCAGTATTTT | CAISDGGGTDTQYF
TRBJ2-3 | TRBV7-3 | 16 | TRBD2 | . | TGTGCCAGCACCCAACCTAGCGGGAGGGTGACAGATACGCAGTATTTT | CASTQPSGRVTDTQYF
TRBJ2-1 | TRBV10-1 | 14 | TRBD2 | . | TGCGCCAGCAGCCGAGGACTAGCCGTCAATGAGCAGTTCTTC | CASSRGLAVNEQFF
TRBJ1-5 | TRBV20-1 | 14 | TRBD1 | . | TGCAGTGCTACGGACAGGATCTGGGGTCAGCCCCAGCATTTT | CSATDRIWGQPQHF
TRBJ2-7 | TRBV5-1 | 16 | TRBD2 | . | TGCGCCAGCAGCCAAGGACTAGCGGGAGGCTCCTACGAGCAGTACTTC | CASSQGLAGGSYEQYF
TRBJ1-6 | TRBV6-4 | 17 | . | . | TGTGCCAGCAGTGAAGGGCAGGGTTGGGTCCATAATTCACCCCTCCACTTT | CASSEGQGWVHNSPLHF
TRBJ2-6 | TRBV20-1 | 20 | TRBD2 | . | TGCAGTGCTAGAGACCCGGGACTAGCGTCTATATTCTCTGGGGCCAACGTCCTGACTTTC | CSARDPGLASIFSGANVLTF
TRBJ2-5 | TRBV10-3 | 14 | . | few | TGTGCCATCAGTGAGTCGAGTAGCCGGGAGACCCAGTACTTC | CAISESSSRETQYF
TRBJ2-1 | TRBV30 | 14 | TRBD1 | . | TGTGCCTGGAGTGTACGAGGGGGCGGGAATGAGCAGTTCTTC | CAWSVRGGGNEQFF
TRBJ2-7 | TRBV20-1 | 18 | TRBD2 | few | TGCAGTGCTAGAGATCCGGGACTAGCGGGAGGGCCTGTAAACGAGCAGTACTTC | CSARDPGLAGGPVNEQYF
TRBJ2-5 | TRBV12-3/TRBV12-4 | 12 | . | . | TGTGCCAGCAGTTTTCCCCAAGAGACCCAGTACTTC | CASSFPQETQYF
TRBJ2-3 | TRBV29-1 | 14 | . | . | TGCAGCGTTGAAGAAGAGGTTGGATTGACAGGGCAGTATTTT | CSVEEEVGLTGQYF
TRBJ2-5 | TRBV7-2 | 16 | TRBD2 | few | TGTGCCAGCAGCTCCTCTAGCGGCTCCTTGCACAATGAGCAGTACTTC | CASSSSSGSLHNEQYF
TRBJ1-1 | TRBV3-1 | 15 | TRBD1 | few | TGTGCCAGCAGCAATGGACAGGGGCCGAACACTGAAGCTTTCTTT | CASSNGQGPNTEAFF
TRBJ1-4 | TRBV20-1 | 14 | . | few | TGCAGTGCTAGTAAGCGGGCCCCCCATGAAAAACTGTTTTTT | CSASKRAPHEKLFF
TRBJ2-1 | TRBV7-2 | 13 | TRBD1 | . | TGTGCCAGCAGCGTGAGACAGGGGTATGAGCAGTTCTTC | CASSVRQGYEQFF
TRBJ1-5 | TRBV12-3/TRBV12-4 | 15 | . | few | TGTGCCAGCACCCCCGGGACCCTCTATAACCAGCCCCAGCATTTT | CASTPGTLYNQPQHF
TRBJ1-1 | TRBV10-3 | 16 | . | . | TGTGCCATCAGTGAGTCGTACGGGGTAAGCAGCACTGAAGCTTTCTTT | CAISESYGVSSTEAFF
TRBJ2-1 | TRBV5-1 | 18 | TRBD2 | . | TGCGCCAGCAGCTTGAAGGGACTAGCGGGCCCCTCCTACAATGAGCAGTTCTTC | CASSLKGLAGPSYNEQFF
TRBJ2-1 | TRBV20-1 | 19 | TRBD2 | . | TGCAGTGCTAGAGTAGTCACAGTAGCGGGAGCCCATTCCTACAATGAGCAGTTCTTC | CSARVVTVAGAHSYNEQFF
TRBJ2-1 | TRBV12-3/TRBV12-4 | 16 | TRBD2 | . | TGTGCCAGCAGTTCCTCGCTAGCGGGAGTTGACAATGAGCAGTTCTTC | CASSSSLAGVDNEQFF
TRBJ2-5 | TRBV9 | 12 | TRBD1 | many | TGTGCCAGCAGCCAGTCAGGGGGGACCCAGTACTTC | CASSQSGGTQYF
TRBJ2-7 | TRBV6-2/TRBV6-3 | 16 | . | . | TGTGCCAGCAGTTACCTCTCCCCAAGATTTGCCTACGAGCAGTACTTC | CASSYLSPRFAYEQYF
TRBJ2-7 | TRBV7-7 | 16 | TRBD2 | few | TGTGCTAGCAGCTTAGGGAGGGAGGGAGACCCCTACGAGCAGTACTTC | CASSLGREGDPYEQYF
TRBJ2-7 | TRBV28 | 15 | TRBD2 | few | TGTGCCAGCAGTTTAGCGGGAGGGCCAACCTACGAGCAGTACTTC | CASSLAGGPTYEQYF
TRBJ2-3 | TRBV12-3/TRBV12-4 | 13 | . | . | TGTGCCAGCAGTGCGGGTCACACAGATACGCAGTATTTT | CASSAGHTDTQYF
TRBJ2-6 | TRBV5-1 | 18 | . | . | TGCGCCAGCAGCTTTGATACTCCCTCAGGGACTGGGGCCAACGTCCTGACTTTC | CASSFDTPSGTGANVLTF